The rows below give T cell receptor beta chains drawn from one sample of a study of cytomegalovirus exposure and HLA in healthy donors. Profiled with immunoSEQ multiplex PCR; TCRdb holds only in-frame clones, not every one. Among 150,000 to 200,000 clones listed, 70% to 80% were seen once. The source material was PBMCs. These receptors were collected from a man aged 35-49 years in good health and CMV-seronegative. Each CDR3 is given with its conserved first and last residue. Each record gives: D gene, CDR3 length, V gene, J gene, clone size, CDR3 DNA, CDR3 protein. D genes are given only for firm matches. Clone size, where shown, is once, few, many, or a class for clones that have expanded.

TRBD1	14	TRBV28	TRBJ2-3	NA	TGCGCGACGCAGGGGCAGGGGGCCGCAGATACGCAGTATTTT	CATQGQGAADTQYF
TRBD2	15	TRBV2	TRBJ2-1	NA	TGTGCCAGCAGTGAAACGCGGGAGAGTTTTAATGAGCAGTTCTTC	CASSETRESFNEQFF
TRBD2	16	TRBV5-5	TRBJ2-3	NA	TGTGCCAGCAGCCCAGGGACTAGCGTTGGCACAGATACGCAGTATTTT	CASSPGTSVGTDTQYF
TRBD1	19	TRBV16	TRBJ2-4	few	TGTGCCAGCAGCCTCGAGACCGGACAGGGAAAATCATCCAAAAACAGTCAGTACTTC	CASSLETGQGKSSKNSQYF
TRBD1	17	TRBV25-1	TRBJ1-1	once	TGTGCCAGCAGTGGGACAGGGCAAGGGGCGAGGAACACTGAAGCTTTCTTT	CASSGTGQGARNTEAFF
NA	13	TRBV5-1	TRBJ2-7	NA	TGCGCCAGCAGCCCGGGGGTCTCCTACGAGCAGTACTTC	CASSPGVSYEQYF
TRBD1	13	TRBV27	TRBJ2-2	NA	TGTGCCGTCAGGGGGCCTAACACCGGGGAGCTGTTTTTT	CAVRGPNTGELFF
NA	15	TRBV11-2	TRBJ2-5	NA	TGTGCCAGCAGCTTAGGAGGGTCACCTCGGGAGACCCAGTACTTC	CASSLGGSPRETQYF
TRBD2	18	TRBV11-2	TRBJ2-2	NA	TGTGCCAGCATCTACCCCCTGCGACTAGCGGGAGTCACCGGGGAGCTGTTTTTT	CASIYPLRLAGVTGELFF
TRBD1	16	TRBV7-3	TRBJ2-1	NA	TGTGCCAGCAGCGCCTTAAGACAGGGATACAACAATGAGCAGTTCTTC	CASSALRQGYNNEQFF
NA	14	TRBV6-5	TRBJ1-2	NA	TGTGCCAGCGGGGCTATGGGGCCGACCTATGGCTACACCTTC	CASGAMGPTYGYTF
NA	13	TRBV9	TRBJ1-1	NA	TGTGCCAGCAGCGTCAATGTGAACACTGAAGCTTTCTTT	CASSVNVNTEAFF
TRBD2	15	TRBV5-1	TRBJ2-5	NA	TGCGCCAGCAGCGTCGGGTCGACTAGCGGTGAGACCCAGTACTTC	CASSVGSTSGETQYF
NA	13	TRBV7-2	TRBJ2-7	NA	TGTGCCAGCAGCTCCGCCCCCAGGATCGAGCAGTACTTC	CASSSAPRIEQYF
TRBD2	15	TRBV29-1	TRBJ2-1	NA	TGCAGCGTTGAAGATGGGGCGGGAGGGCCCGGGGAGCAGTTCTTC	CSVEDGAGGPGEQFF
NA	14	TRBV9	TRBJ2-5	NA	TGTGCCAGCAGCGTAGGGCAGGGGTACGAGACCCAGTACTTC	CASSVGQGYETQYF
NA	15	TRBV5-1	TRBJ2-3	NA	TGCGCCAGCAGCTTGGGTGACCCCTCGGGGGATACGCAGTATTTT	CASSLGDPSGDTQYF
TRBD1	16	TRBV7-9	TRBJ2-2	few	TGTGCCAGCAGCTTAGCTGGGACAGGGGACACCGGGGAGCTGTTTTTT	CASSLAGTGDTGELFF
NA	15	TRBV27	TRBJ2-2	NA	TGTGCCAGCAGTTCCGCCTACTTGACACCCGGGGAGCTGTTTTTT	CASSSAYLTPGELFF
TRBD1	14	TRBV27	TRBJ1-5	NA	TGTGCCAGCAGGCAGGGGGCAGGCAATCAGCCCCAGCATTTT	CASRQGAGNQPQHF
NA	16	TRBV19	TRBJ1-5	NA	TGTGCCAGTAGTATAGACCTTAGGTCGGGAAATCAGCCCCAGCATTTT	CASSIDLRSGNQPQHF
TRBD2	15	TRBV7-3	TRBJ2-1	NA	TGTGCCAGCAGCCCCCTTTACAGCGGGAGAATAGAACAGTTCTTC	CASSPLYSGRIEQFF
TRBD1	14	TRBV2	TRBJ1-1	NA	TGTGCCAGCAGTGAAGTGGACAGGGGCACTGAAGCTTTCTTT	CASSEVDRGTEAFF
NA	14	TRBV27	TRBJ1-5	NA	TGTGCCAGCAGTTTAGCAGGATGGGGCCAGCCCCAGCATTTT	CASSLAGWGQPQHF
TRBD1	20	TRBV18	TRBJ1-3	NA	TGTGCCAGCTCACCATACTCTTCTCCGGAAGGGACAGTGGTCGGAAACACCATATATTTT	CASSPYSSPEGTVVGNTIYF
NA	13	TRBV30	TRBJ1-1	NA	TGTGCCTGGAAAGGGAGCATGAACACTGAAGCTTTCTTT	CAWKGSMNTEAFF
NA	13	TRBV30	TRBJ2-5	NA	TGTGCCTGGACTGGCGGAGCCCAAGAGACCCAGTACTTC	CAWTGGAQETQYF
NA	13	TRBV18	TRBJ1-2	NA	TGTGCCAGCTCAAACAAGACAGGATATGGCTACACCTTC	CASSNKTGYGYTF
NA	14	TRBV14	TRBJ2-5	NA	TGTGCCAGCAGCCAAGCTACAGGGTTGGGGACCCAGTACTTC	CASSQATGLGTQYF
NA	13	TRBV11-2	TRBJ1-1	NA	TGTGCCAGCAGCTTAAGAGCGAACACTGAAGCTTTCTTT	CASSLRANTEAFF
TRBD1	15	TRBV5-1	TRBJ1-3	few	TGCGCCAGCAGCTTGGGGACAGGGACTGGAAACACCATATATTTT	CASSLGTGTGNTIYF
NA	14	TRBV7-2	TRBJ2-7	NA	TGTGCCAGCAGCTCGCTTCGGCGGGTATACGAGCAGTACTTC	CASSSLRRVYEQYF
NA	13	TRBV7-9	TRBJ1-4	NA	TGTGCCAGCAGCCCCGGGCAGGGCGGAAAACTGTTTTTT	CASSPGQGGKLFF
NA	14	TRBV28	TRBJ2-5	NA	TGTGCCAGCAGGGAGGGCGGAAACCAAGAGACCCAGTACTTC	CASREGGNQETQYF
NA	13	TRBV12-5	TRBJ1-1	NA	TGTGCTAGTGGGTTGACGGGGAACACTGAAGCTTTCTTT	CASGLTGNTEAFF
TRBD1	16	TRBV7-9	TRBJ1-4	NA	TGTGCCAGCAGCCCACAAACCGGGACAGGGAAAGAAAAACTGTTTTTT	CASSPQTGTGKEKLFF
TRBD2	16	TRBV9	TRBJ2-3	NA	TGTGCCAGCAGCGTAGAAAGCGGGATGGGCACAGATACGCAGTATTTT	CASSVESGMGTDTQYF
TRBD1	15	TRBV7-3	TRBJ2-7	NA	TGTGCCAGCAGCTTGCCGGGGGACAGGGGAAACGAGCAGTACTTC	CASSLPGDRGNEQYF
NA	14	TRBV7-3	TRBJ2-5	NA	TGTGCCAGCAGCTCGGGTAGGGCGGGAGAGACCCAGTACTTC	CASSSGRAGETQYF
TRBD2	14	TRBV9	TRBJ2-1	NA	TGTGCCAGCAGCACGATACTAGCGGACAATGAGCAGTTCTTC	CASSTILADNEQFF
TRBD2	15	TRBV2	TRBJ2-3	NA	TGTGCCAGCGCTCGGACTAGCGGTAGCACAGATACGCAGTATTTT	CASARTSGSTDTQYF